These 12 T cell receptor beta chains were sequenced from one sample in a study of blood T cell repertoires in COVID-19. Profiled with immunoSEQ multiplex PCR; TCRdb holds only in-frame clones, not every one. The data contain about 430,000 clones, about 90% of them singletons. Sequencing input: peripheral blood. Receptors were obtained from a man aged 18 to 30 with COVID-19, enrolled during active disease.

This clone was observed a handful of times. V gene TRBV7-9 combines with J gene TRBJ1-1; 9 nucleotides line up with TRBD1. This CDR3 has 15 amino acids. Germline loops: CDR1 SEHNR, CDR2 FQNEAQ (reference sequence). V was clipped by 4 bases and J by 1 base; unmatched bases: 4. CDR3 DNA: TGTGCCAGCAGCTCTTACAGGGGGCAGAACACTGAAGCTTTCTTT. Translating gives CASSSYRGQNTEAFF.

The gene calls are TRBV7-9 and TRBJ1-4; TRBD1 aligns across 8 bases. CDR1 is SEHNR and CDR2 is FQNEAQ in the germline V gene (reference sequence). This CDR3 has 14 amino acids. V lost 2 bases and J lost 8; bases outside the gene matches: 4. This chain's CDR3 is CASSLQGAGEKLFF. In DNA, the CDR3 is TGTGCCAGCAGCTTACAGGGGGCCGGGGAAAAACTGTTTTTT. Full variable domain (missing parts from reference TRBV7-9 and TRBJ1-4): DTGVSQNPRHKITKRGQNVTFRCDPISEHNRLYWYRQTLGQGPEFLTYFQNEAQLEKSRLLSDRFSAERPKGSFSTLEIQRTEQGDSAMYLCASSLQGAGEKLFFGSGTQLSVL.

V is TRBV2 and J is TRBJ1-1; D gene unclear. V was clipped by 7 bases and J by 0 bases, with 6 bases between them. Germline V gene data show CDR1 as SNHLY and CDR2 as FYNNEI. The CDR3 totals 12 residues. The CDR3 nucleotides are TGTGCCAGCAACGAGATGAACACTGAAGCTTTCTTT. Its translation: CASNEMNTEAFF. The full variable domain, rest sourced from reference TRBV2 and TRBJ1-1, is EPEVTQTPSHQVTQMGQEVILRCVPISNHLYFYWYRQILGQKVEFLVSFYNNEISEKSEIFDDQFSVERPDGSNFTLKIRSTKLEDSAMYFCASNEMNTEAFFGQGTRLTVV.

The genes are TRBV19 and TRBJ2-5, with D perhaps matching TRBD1 (5 bases). This CDR3 is built from 17 residues. Trimming left V 5 bases short and J 4 bases short, with 23 bases between. Germline V gene sequence: CDR1 LNHDA, CDR2 SQIVND (reference sequence). The CDR3 spells CASSPGTQGYLGETQYF. DNA for the CDR3: TGTGCCAGTAGTCCCGGCACTCAGGGTTACCTTGGAGAGACCCAGTACTTC.

This chain uses TRBV20-1 with TRBJ2-1; unclear D gene. Trimming took off 6 bases at V and 5 bases at J, with 8 bases between the two ends. The CDR3 extends over 11 amino acids. Germline CDR1 DFQATT, CDR2 SNEGSKA (reference sequence). The CDR3 spells CSAITDNEQFF. The CDR3 DNA reads TGCAGTGCCATTACAGACAATGAGCAGTTCTTC.

The chain has TRBV3-1 (or the pseudogene TRBV3-2) and TRBJ2-5; D is unclear. The germline CDR1 and CDR2 sequences are LGHDT and YNNKEL (reference sequence). The CDR3 runs 12 residues. V lost 0 bases and J 3 bases, leaving 2 bases between the germline ends. The CDR3 loop is CASSQDKETQYF. The DNA for the CDR3 is TGTGCCAGCAGCCAAGATAAAGAGACCCAGTACTTC.

The chain employs TRBV2 and TRBJ2-5; a possible D gene is TRBD2 (6 bases). CDR3 size: 15 residues. Deletions cut 6 bases from V and 3 bases from J, with 17 bases between. Germline V gives CDR1 SNHLY, CDR2 FYNNEI. DNA for the CDR3: TGTGCCAGCAGGAGACTAGTACGACCCGAAGAGACCCAGTACTTC. The encoded protein is CASRRLVRPEETQYF.

This chain joins TRBV7-9 and TRBJ2-2; no reliable D call. The V gene lost 5 bases and the J gene lost 1 base, with 11 bases spanning the gap. In germline, CDR1 is SEHNR, CDR2 FQNEAQ (reference sequence). This CDR3 has 15 residues. The CDR3 spells CASSKFSGNTGELFF. The CDR3 DNA reads TGTGCCAGCAGCAAATTTTCAGGGAACACCGGGGAGCTGTTTTTT. Full variable domain (remainder filled in from reference TRBV7-9 and TRBJ2-2): DTGVSQNPRHKITKRGQNVTFRCDPISEHNRLYWYRQTLGQGPEFLTYFQNEAQLEKSRLLSDRFSAERPKGSFSTLEIQRTEQGDSAMYLCASSKFSGNTGELFFGEGSRLTVL.

The CDR3 is CASSHRDTSNYGYTF. The CDR3 region has the DNA TGCGCCAGCAGCCACCGGGACACTTCTAACTATGGCTACACCTTC. The chain uses TRBV5-1 and TRBJ1-2; possibly TRBD1 for D (6 bases). The CDR3 covers 15 residues. The V gene lost 4 bases and the J gene lost 0 bases, with 13 bases spanning the gap. Germline CDR1 is SGHRS and CDR2 is YFSETQ.

V gene TRBV19 combines with J gene TRBJ2-7, with D possibly matching TRBD1 (6 bases). Trimming removed 0 bases from V and 1 base from J, with 13 bases in between. Germline V CDR1 and CDR2: LNHDA, SQIVND (reference sequence). The CDR3 has 16 residues. CDR3 coding DNA: TGTGCCAGTAGTATAGATTCCCCGCAGGGGTCCTACGAGCAGTACTTC. Its translation: CASSIDSPQGSYEQYF.

The V and J genes are TRBV7-9 and TRBJ2-7; 7 nucleotides match TRBD1. The V gene's germline CDR1 is SEHNR and CDR2 FQNEAQ (reference sequence). The CDR3 contains 14 residues. The V and J ends lost 0 bases and 5 bases, in that order; junction bases with no gene match: 4. The CDR3 loop reads CASSLAGGNDEQYF. The CDR3 DNA follows: TGTGCCAGCAGCTTAGCAGGGGGCAACGACGAGCAGTACTTC. The whole variable domain, remainder taken from reference TRBV7-9 and TRBJ2-7, is DTGVSQNPRHKITKRGQNVTFRCDPISEHNRLYWYRQTLGQGPEFLTYFQNEAQLEKSRLLSDRFSAERPKGSFSTLEIQRTEQGDSAMYLCASSLAGGNDEQYFGPGTRLTVT.

The V and J genes are TRBV19 and TRBJ1-5; perhaps TRBD1 as D (6 bases). Germline V gives CDR1 LNHDA, CDR2 SQIVND (reference sequence). CDR3 length: 16 residues. Trimming removed 7 bases at V and 1 base at J, with 17 bases between. The CDR3 region is CASTHSSRGSNQPQHF. CDR3 nucleotides: TGTGCCAGTACTCATTCCTCCAGGGGCAGCAATCAGCCCCAGCATTTT.